The 14 T cell receptor beta chains presented below share a single source sample, sequenced in a study of blood T cell repertoires in COVID-19. Sequencing was performed with immunoSEQ multiplex PCR; in TCRdb, only in-frame clones are kept and a portion is missing. The sample carries some 190,000 clones, just over 85% recorded once. The sample consisted of peripheral blood. Receptors were obtained from a man aged 18 to 35 with active or convalescent COVID-19.

The chain has TRBV30 and TRBJ2-2; possible D gene TRBD2, 5 bases. Germline loops: CDR1 GTSNPN, CDR2 SVGIG (reference sequence). Trimming left V 2 bases short and J 1 base short, with 8 bases between. The CDR3 has 14 amino acids. CDR3 DNA: TGTGCCTGGAGTTACGGGGTGAACACCGGGGAGCTGTTTTTT. Translated, it gives CAWSYGVNTGELFF.

J is TRBJ2-5 and V is TRBV18; 8 nucleotides align to TRBD2. The CDR3 contains 15 residues. CDR1 is KGHSH and CDR2 is LQKENI in the germline V gene. V shed 0 bases, J shed 2 bases, and the junction held 2 bases outside the gene matches. The CDR3 DNA follows: TGTGCCAGCTCACCACCGCTAGCGGGTCAAGAGACCCAGTACTTC. Its translation is CASSPPLAGQETQYF.

CDR3: CASRSPTGPTEAFF. The CDR3 DNA is TGTGCCAGCAGATCCCCGACAGGGCCCACTGAAGCTTTCTTT. This chain links TRBV28 with TRBJ1-1; the match to TRBD1 covers 7 bases. V was clipped by 6 bases and J by 4 bases; unmatched bases: 8. CDR1 and CDR2 from the germline V gene are MDHEN and SYDVKM. The CDR3 totals 14 residues.

The genes are TRBV6-2 or TRBV6-3 and TRBJ2-7, with no clear D. CDR3 size: 14 residues. Germline loops: CDR1 MNHEY, CDR2 SVGEGT. Trimming took off 6 bases at V and 2 bases at J, with 14 bases between the two ends. CDR3 DNA sequence: TGTGCCAGCAGCCCGAGAGTTGGAGCCTACGAGCAGTACTTC. Amino acid sequence: CASSPRVGAYEQYF.

The chain joins TRBV3-1 (or the pseudogene TRBV3-2) to TRBJ2-2; 7 positions match TRBD1. Germline loops: CDR1 LGHDT, CDR2 YNNKEL (reference sequence). The CDR3 has 14 amino acids. V lost 1 base to trimming and J lost 6 bases; unmatched junction nucleotides: 2. CDR3 protein: CASSQADRSGELFF. The CDR3, as DNA: TGTGCCAGCAGCCAAGCGGACAGGTCCGGGGAGCTGTTTTTT.

The chain has TRBV24-1 and TRBJ2-2; a possible D gene is TRBD2 (5 bases). In germline, CDR1 is KGHDR, CDR2 SFDVKD. Trimming removed 3 bases at V and 7 bases at J, with 5 bases between. The CDR3 totals 12 residues. The CDR3 DNA reads as TGTGCCACCAGTGATCGGGGCGGGGAGCTGTTTTTT. Translating gives CATSDRGGELFF.

The CDR3 reads CASSLPGVSGALNEQFF. CDR3 DNA sequence: TGTGCCAGCAGCCTACCTGGGGTCAGCGGGGCTTTGAATGAGCAGTTCTTC. The chain combines TRBV5-4 with TRBJ2-1; 7 bases are a match to TRBD2. The J segment lost 7 bases and the V segment lost 4 bases, leaving 17 bases of the junction unmatched. Germline loops: CDR1 SGHNT, CDR2 YYREEE (reference sequence). The CDR3 extends over 17 amino acids. Supplemented by reference TRBV5-4 and TRBJ2-1, the full variable domain reads ETGVTQSPTHLIKTRGQQVTLRCSSQSGHNTVSWYQQALGQGPQFIFQYYREEENGRGNFPPRFSGLQFPNYSSELNVNALELDDSALYLCASSLPGVSGALNEQFFGPGTRLTVL.

The rearrangement joins TRBV19 to TRBJ2-6, with 10 bases identical to TRBD2. Germline lookup yields CDR1 LNHDA and CDR2 SQIVND (reference sequence). There are 17 residues in the CDR3. Trimming at V came to 7 bases and at J to 2 bases, leaving 8 bases not matched to a gene. The CDR3, as DNA: TGTGCCAGTACGAAGCGGGAGGGCCTTCCTGGGGCCAACGTCCTGACTTTC. It specifies CASTKREGLPGANVLTF.

The DNA for the CDR3 is TGCGCCAGCAGTCAAAAGGGCGGGAGGACTAGCGAGCAGTACTTC. Its protein is CASSQKGGRTSEQYF. The chain employs TRBV23-1 and TRBJ2-7, with 8 bases matching TRBD2. Being an ORF, TRBV23-1 has a function that is uncertain. The CDR3 loop spans 15 amino acids. V gave up 2 bases and J gave up 6 bases; unmatched junction bases: 9.

This clone came up once. The chain is built from TRBV25-1 and TRBJ1-2; 7 nucleotides line up with TRBD1. Trimming cost V 2 bases and J 4 bases; bases outside gene matches: 7. The CDR3 sequence is 15 residues long. Germline loops: CDR1 MGHDK, CDR2 SYGVNS. In nucleotides, the CDR3 is TGTGCCAGCAGTGAAGGGACAGTGCCCTTCTATGGCTACACCTTC. Protein sequence: CASSEGTVPFYGYTF.

This clone was seen once. The chain couples TRBV6-5 to TRBJ2-3, with a weak D call TRBD1 (6 bases). V lost 5 bases, J lost 3 bases, and 15 bases lay in between. The V gene's germline CDR1 is MNHEY and CDR2 SVGAGI. This CDR3 has 15 amino acids. The CDR3: CASSIQGIGTDTQYF. In nucleotides, the CDR3 is TGTGCCAGCAGTATACAGGGTATTGGTACAGATACGCAGTATTTT.

CDR3 sequence: CATSDSGTGDPYGYTF. CDR3 DNA: TGTGCCACCAGTGATTCAGGGACAGGGGACCCCTATGGCTACACCTTC. V is TRBV24-1 and J is TRBJ1-2; 10 bases fit TRBD1. This CDR3 is 16 amino acids long. Germline loops: CDR1 KGHDR, CDR2 SFDVKD. The ends lost 2 bases at V and 4 bases at J; junction bases unmatched: 6.

The J gene is TRBJ1-2, the V gene TRBV11-2, with a weak D call TRBD1 (6 bases). CDR3 length: 14 residues. Germline assignment: CDR1 SGHAT and CDR2 FQNNGV. With 5 bases removed from V and 4 bases from J, the gap between germline ends came to 14 bases. CDR3 bases: TGTGCCAGCAGCCCAAGGACAGCCGGCTATGGCTACACCTTC. Its protein product is CASSPRTAGYGYTF. The whole variable domain, remainder taken from reference TRBV11-2 and TRBJ1-2, is EAGVAQSPRYKIIEKRQSVAFWCNPISGHATLYWYQQILGQGPKLLIQFQNNGVVDDSQLPKDRFSAERLKGVDSTLKIQPAKLEDSAVYLCASSPRTAGYGYTFGSGTRLTVV.

J is TRBJ2-1 and V is TRBV7-3; D gene unclear. Per germline, CDR1 SGHTA and CDR2 FQGTGA. This CDR3 contains 13 residues. V was clipped by 5 bases and J by 0 bases, with 5 bases between them. The CDR3 sequence: CASSPGSYNEQFF. The DNA of the CDR3 is TGTGCCAGCAGCCCCGGCTCCTACAATGAGCAGTTCTTC.